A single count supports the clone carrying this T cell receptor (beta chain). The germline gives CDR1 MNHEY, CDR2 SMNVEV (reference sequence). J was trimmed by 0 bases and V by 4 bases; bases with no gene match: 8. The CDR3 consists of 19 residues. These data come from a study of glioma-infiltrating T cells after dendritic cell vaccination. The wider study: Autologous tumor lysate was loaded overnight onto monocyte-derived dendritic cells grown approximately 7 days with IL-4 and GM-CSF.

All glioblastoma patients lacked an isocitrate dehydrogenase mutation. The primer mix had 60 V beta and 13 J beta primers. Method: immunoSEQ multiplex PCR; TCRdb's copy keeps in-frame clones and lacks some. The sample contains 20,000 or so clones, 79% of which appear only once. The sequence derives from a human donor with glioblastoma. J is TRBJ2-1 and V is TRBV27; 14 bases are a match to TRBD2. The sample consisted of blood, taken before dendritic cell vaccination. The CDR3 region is CASSSMGLAGVGSYNEQFF. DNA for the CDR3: TGTGCCAGCAGTTCCATGGGACTAGCGGGGGTCGGCTCCTACAATGAGCAGTTCTTC.